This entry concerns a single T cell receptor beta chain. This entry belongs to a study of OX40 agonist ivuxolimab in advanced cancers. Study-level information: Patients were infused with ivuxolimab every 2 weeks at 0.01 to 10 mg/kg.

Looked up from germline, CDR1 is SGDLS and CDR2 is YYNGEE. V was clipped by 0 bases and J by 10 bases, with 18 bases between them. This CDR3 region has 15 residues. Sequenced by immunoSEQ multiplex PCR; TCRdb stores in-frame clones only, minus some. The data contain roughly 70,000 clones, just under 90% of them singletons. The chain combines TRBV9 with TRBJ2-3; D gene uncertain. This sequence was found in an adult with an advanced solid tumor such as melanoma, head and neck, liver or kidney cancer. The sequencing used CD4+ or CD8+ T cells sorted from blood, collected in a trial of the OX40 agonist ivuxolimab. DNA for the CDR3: TGTGCCAGCAGCGTAGTATCTGCCCGGTTTGATCCGCAGTATTTT. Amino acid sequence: CASSVVSARFDPQYF.